This T cell receptor (beta chain) was captured by sequencing in a study of cytomegalovirus exposure and HLA in healthy donors. This clone was recorded a few times. Its antigen is still unknown. Researchers ran the PCR with 60 Vbeta and 13 Jbeta primers. Per the authors' pipeline: Counted up in a later analysis, unique TCR beta chains came to roughly 80 million, with about 9.9 million shared. Sequencing used immunoSEQ multiplex PCR; TCRdb keeps in-frame clones, though not all of them. V, J and clone size reflect that table, while D and trimming were determined from the DNA. The sample comprises under 200,000 clones, approximately 80% of which are singletons, and around 1.7% rests with the top ten. Study observations and caveats: Using a false discovery rate of 0.05, a later analysis showed that roughly 16,000 TCR beta sequences were associated with HLA alleles. Later analysis indicated greater clonal expansion among HLA-associated TCR beta chains than among equally common other chains. Available immune exposure information covered CMV serostatus only.

With V trimmed by 1 base and J by 0 bases, 19 bases remained unmatched. Germline CDR1 SGHVS, CDR2 FQNEAQ. The length of the CDR3 is 22 residues. The chain is built from TRBV7-8 and TRBJ2-1; TRBD1 aligns across 9 bases. This clonotype originated in a woman in her late teens or twenties in good health and CMV-seronegative. The source material was PBMCs. CDR3 in DNA: TGTGCCAGCAGCTTAGTGGGGGAGTGGGACAGGGTAACGGAGAGCTCCTACAATGAGCAGTTCTTC. Protein product: CASSLVGEWDRVTESSYNEQFF.